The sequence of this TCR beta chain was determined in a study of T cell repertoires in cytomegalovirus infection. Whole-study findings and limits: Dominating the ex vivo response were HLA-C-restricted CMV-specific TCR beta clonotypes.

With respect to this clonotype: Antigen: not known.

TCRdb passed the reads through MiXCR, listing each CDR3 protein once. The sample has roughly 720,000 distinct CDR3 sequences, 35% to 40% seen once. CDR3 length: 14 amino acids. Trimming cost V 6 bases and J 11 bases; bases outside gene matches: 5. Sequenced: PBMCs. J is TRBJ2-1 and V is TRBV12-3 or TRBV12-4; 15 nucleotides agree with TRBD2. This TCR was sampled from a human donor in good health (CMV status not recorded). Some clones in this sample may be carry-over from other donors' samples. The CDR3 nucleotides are TGTGCCAGCAGAGCCGGGACTAGCGGGGGGAAGCAGTTCTTC. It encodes CASRAGTSGGKQFF.